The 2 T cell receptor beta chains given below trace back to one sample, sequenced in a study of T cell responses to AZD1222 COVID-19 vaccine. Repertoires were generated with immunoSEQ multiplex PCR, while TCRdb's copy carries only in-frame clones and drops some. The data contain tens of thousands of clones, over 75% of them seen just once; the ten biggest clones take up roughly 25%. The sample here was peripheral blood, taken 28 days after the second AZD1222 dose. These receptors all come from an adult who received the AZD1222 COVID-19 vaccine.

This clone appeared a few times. Here the CDR3 DNA reads TGTGCCAGCAGCTTAGTGCAGAGTTGGGAGCAGTACTTC. Translated, it gives CASSLVQSWEQYF. The chain is built from TRBV7-9 and TRBJ2-7; no clear D. This CDR3 has 13 residues. Germline V gene lookup returns CDR1 SEHNR and CDR2 FQNEAQ (reference sequence). V lost 1 base and J lost 7, with 11 bases in between.

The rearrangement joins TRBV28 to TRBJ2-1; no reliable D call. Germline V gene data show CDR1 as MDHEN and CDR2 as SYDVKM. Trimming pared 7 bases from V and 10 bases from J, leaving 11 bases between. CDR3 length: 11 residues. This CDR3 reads CASTLGSEQFF. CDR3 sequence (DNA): TGTGCCAGCACCCTAGGGTCGGAGCAGTTCTTC.